This T cell receptor beta chain was identified in a study of T cells in Graves' hyperthyroidism and ophthalmopathy. Study observations and caveats: Most thyroid clonotypes that were expanded above 0.001 also turned up in blood.

Turning to this clonotype: Its specificity is unknown.

Regions amplified from RNA transcripts were the TCR beta CDR3 regions. First-round RT-PCR targeting the TCR CDR3 was performed with the HTBI primer set. Each CDR3 protein is one row after TCRdb ran MiXCR on the multiplex PCR reads. The sample carries 500,000 to 800,000 distinct CDR3 sequences, 40% to 55% recorded once. Orbital computed tomography, thyroid ultrasound, serum thyroxine and TRAb, and clinical symptoms together informed the diagnoses. The sequenced material came from peripheral blood or thyroid tissue (not recorded which). The sequence was obtained from an adult man with Graves' disease, either hyperthyroidism or ophthalmopathy (not recorded which).

CDR3: CASSYGEVTYEQYF. In DNA form, the CDR3 reads TGTGCCAGCTCCTATGGTGAGGTGACCTACGAGCAGTACTTC. V gene TRBV7-9 combines with J gene TRBJ2-7; D is unclear. V lost 8 bases, J lost 2 bases, and 16 bases lay in between. The germline CDR1 and CDR2 sequences are SEHNR and FQNEAQ (reference sequence). The CDR3 runs 14 residues. The full variable domain, rest sourced from reference TRBV7-9 and TRBJ2-7, is DTGVSQNPRHKITKRGQNVTFRCDPISEHNRLYWYRQTLGQGPEFLTYFQNEAQLEKSRLLSDRFSAERPKGSFSTLEIQRTEQGDSAMYLCASSYGEVTYEQYFGPGTRLTVT.